Listed below are T cell receptor beta chains from one sample, sequenced in a study of control samples from healthy donors and cancer patients. Repertoires were generated with immunoSEQ multiplex PCR, while TCRdb's copy carries only in-frame clones and drops some. The data hold 35,000 to 55,000 clones, with over 75% observed a single time. The specimen sequenced was PBMCs. The source is a woman in her fifties or sixties with lung cancer. Both conserved end residues are part of each CDR3. The D gene is left open where the match is weak. Clone size is stated in some rows and not others, as once, few, many or a class when expanded.

16 TRBJ2-7 TRBV5-1 - - TGCGCCAGCAGCTTGAAAGCAGGGGAGGCCCACTACGAGCAGTACTTC CASSLKAGEAHYEQYF
15 TRBJ2-7 TRBV19 - TRBD2 TGTGCCAGTAGTCCAACTAGCGGGTTCTCCTACGAGCAGTACTTC CASSPTSGFSYEQYF
17 TRBJ2-3 TRBV4-3 once TRBD1 TGCGCCAGCAGCCAACAGGGACAGGGATTCTTCACAGATACGCAGTATTTT CASSQQGQGFFTDTQYF
14 TRBJ1-2 TRBV28 - TRBD1 TGTGCCAGCAGTCCCCTCGACAGGGCTGGGGGCTACACCTTC CASSPLDRAGGYTF
11 TRBJ2-5 TRBV20-1 - TRBD2 TGCAGTGCTAGGAGCGGGGGGACCCAGTACTTC CSARSGGTQYF
15 TRBJ1-1 TRBV11-3 - - TGTGCCAGCAGCTTAGATCCCAAGGGGAACACTGAAGCTTTCTTT CASSLDPKGNTEAFF
15 TRBJ1-3 TRBV28 - TRBD1 TGTGCCGGAAGGACAGGGGGTACCTCTGGAAACACCATATATTTT CAGRTGGTSGNTIYF
14 TRBJ2-7 TRBV3-1/TRBV3-2 - - TGTGCCAGCAGCCAAGGAGGGTTGGGGTACGAGCAGTACTTC CASSQGGLGYEQYF
16 TRBJ2-4 TRBV9 - - TGTGCCAGCAGCGCCTCCGGCCAGGGACGGAGAAACATTCAGTACTTC CASSASGQGRRNIQYF
15 TRBJ1-1 TRBV9 - - TGTGCCAGCAGCACCCGAGGGGGGGCGGTATCTGAAGCTTTCTTT CASSTRGGAVSEAFF
14 TRBJ1-2 TRBV27 - TRBD1 TGTGCCAGCAGTCTCGGGACAGGGAATCATGGCTACACCTTC CASSLGTGNHGYTF
15 TRBJ1-1 TRBV7-2 - - TGTGCCAGCAGCTTAGTTGCCGGGCCCGGCACTGAAGCTTTCTTT CASSLVAGPGTEAFF
12 TRBJ2-1 TRBV29-1 once - TGCAGCGCCCCGGACAGATACAATGAGCAGTTCTTC CSAPDRYNEQFF
15 TRBJ2-3 TRBV7-2 few - TGTGCCAGCAGCTTTATTGGGCCCTTCACAGATACGCAGTATTTT CASSFIGPFTDTQYF
13 TRBJ1-1 TRBV5-6 once - TGTGCCAGCAACTCACAGGGACTTACTGAAGCTTTCTTT CASNSQGLTEAFF